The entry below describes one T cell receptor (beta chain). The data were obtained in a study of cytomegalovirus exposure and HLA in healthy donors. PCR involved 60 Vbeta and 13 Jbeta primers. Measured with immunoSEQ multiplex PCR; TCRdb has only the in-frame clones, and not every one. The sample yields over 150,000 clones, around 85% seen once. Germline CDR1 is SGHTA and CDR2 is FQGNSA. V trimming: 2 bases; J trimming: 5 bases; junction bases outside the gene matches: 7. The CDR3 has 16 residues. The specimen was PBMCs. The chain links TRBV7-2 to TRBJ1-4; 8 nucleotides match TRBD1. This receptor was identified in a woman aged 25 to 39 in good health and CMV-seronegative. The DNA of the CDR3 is TGTGCCAGCAGCTTATACCTCGGACAGGGAAATGAAAAACTGTTTTTT. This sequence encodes CASSLYLGQGNEKLFF. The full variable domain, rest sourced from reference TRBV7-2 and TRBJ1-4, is GAGVSQSPSNKVTEKGKDVELRCDPISGHTALYWYRQSLGQGLEFLIYFQGNSAPDKSGLPSDRFSAERTGGSVSTLTIQRTQQEDSAVYLCASSLYLGQGNEKLFFGSGTQLSVL.